This passage covers 3 T cell receptor beta chains from one sample sequenced in a study of shared clonotypes between healthy human individuals. The table came from immunoSEQ multiplex PCR; TCRdb's copy has only in-frame clones and leaves some out. The table has 300,000 to 400,000 clones, 87% seen once. Sequencing was carried out using memory CD8+ T cells sorted from blood. As to subset: CD45RO+ cells pooled with CCR7-negative TemRA cells. Receptor source: a man between 18 and 29 years old in good health.

Concerning this clone itself: Other DNA variants within this sample encode the same CDR3. The V gene is TRBV27, the J gene TRBJ1-2; D unresolved. Germline lookup yields CDR1 MNHEY and CDR2 SMNVEV (reference sequence). The CDR3 has 13 amino acids. V lost 0 bases, J lost 1 base, and 3 bases lay in between. CDR3 DNA sequence: TGTGCCAGCAGTTTATCGGGTAACTATGGCTACACCTTC. Protein: CASSLSGNYGYTF.

The V call is TRBV6-4, the J call TRBJ1-5; a possible D gene is TRBD1 (5 bases). Between the trimmed V and J ends, which lost 3 bases and 4 bases, there was a span of 13 bases. CDR1 and CDR2 (germline): MRHNA, SNTAGT. The CDR3 covers 15 residues. CDR3 protein: CASSETAGGNQPQHF. CDR3 sequence (DNA): TGTGCCAGCAGTGAAACAGCGGGGGGTAATCAGCCCCAGCATTTT.

The rearrangement uses TRBV4-3 and TRBJ2-7; 7 bases are a match to TRBD1. The V gene's germline CDR1 is LGHNA and CDR2 YSLEER. CDR3 length: 14 amino acids. J gave up 7 bases and V 4 bases, and 10 bases lay outside the gene matches. As DNA, the CDR3 is TGCGCCAGCAGCCTCGACAGGGTATCGCGTGAGCAGTACTTC. Translating gives CASSLDRVSREQYF.